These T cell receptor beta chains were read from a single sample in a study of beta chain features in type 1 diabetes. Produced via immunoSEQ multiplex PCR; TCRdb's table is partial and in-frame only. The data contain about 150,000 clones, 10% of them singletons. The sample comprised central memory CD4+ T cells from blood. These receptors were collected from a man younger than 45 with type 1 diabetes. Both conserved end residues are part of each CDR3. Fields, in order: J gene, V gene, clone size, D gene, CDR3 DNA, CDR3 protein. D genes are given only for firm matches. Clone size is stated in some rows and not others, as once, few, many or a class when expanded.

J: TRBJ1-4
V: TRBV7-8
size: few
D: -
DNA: TGTGCCAGCAGCCCCGTGTCTAATGAAAAACTGTTTTTT
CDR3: CASSPVSNEKLFF

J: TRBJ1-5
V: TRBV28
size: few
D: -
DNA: TGTGCCAGCAGTTTAAACCCCGACAGAACCAATCAGCCCCAGCATTTT
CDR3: CASSLNPDRTNQPQHF

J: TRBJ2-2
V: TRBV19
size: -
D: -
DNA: TGTGCCTCTGGGACACCGGGCGGGGAGCTGTTTTTT
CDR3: CASGTPGGELFF

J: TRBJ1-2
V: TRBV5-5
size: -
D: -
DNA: TGTGCCAGCAGCGCACTAGAACGGGCTCAATATGGCTACACCTTC
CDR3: CASSALERAQYGYTF

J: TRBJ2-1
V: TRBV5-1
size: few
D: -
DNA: TGCGCCAGCAGCTTGGTCGGGGAAACGTACAATGAGCAGTTCTTC
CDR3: CASSLVGETYNEQFF

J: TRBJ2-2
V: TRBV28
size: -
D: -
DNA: TGTGCCAGCAGTGGACAGCCGAACACCGGGGAGCTGTTTTTT
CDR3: CASSGQPNTGELFF

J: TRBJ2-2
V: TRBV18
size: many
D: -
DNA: TGTGCCAGCTCACCACTCCGTACCGGGGAGCTGTTTTTT
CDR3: CASSPLRTGELFF

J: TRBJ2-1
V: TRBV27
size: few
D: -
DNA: TGTGCCAGCAGCCGGAGCGGGTCCTACAATGAGCAGTTCTTC
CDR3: CASSRSGSYNEQFF

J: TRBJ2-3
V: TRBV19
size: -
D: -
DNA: TGTGCCAGTACCACCGGCCTTAGCCGTAGCACAGATACGCAGTATTTT
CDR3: CASTTGLSRSTDTQYF

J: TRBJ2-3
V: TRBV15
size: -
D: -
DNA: TGTGCCACCAGGCGGACAGCGACGAGCACAGATACGCAGTATTTT
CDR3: CATRRTATSTDTQYF

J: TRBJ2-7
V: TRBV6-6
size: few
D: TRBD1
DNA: TGTGCCAGCAGCACGATTCCGGGACAGGGGGCCGAGCAGTACTTC
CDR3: CASSTIPGQGAEQYF

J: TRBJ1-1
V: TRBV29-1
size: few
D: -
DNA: TGCAGCGCCAATTGGGGGGGCAACTCTGAAGCTTTCTTT
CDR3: CSANWGGNSEAFF

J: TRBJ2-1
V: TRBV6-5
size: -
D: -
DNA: TGTGCCAGCAGTTCTATCTACAATGAGCAGTTCTTC
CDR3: CASSSIYNEQFF

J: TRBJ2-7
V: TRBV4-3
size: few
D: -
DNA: TGCGCCAGCAGCTTCCGGGGATCACGGGCCGACTACGAGCAGTACTTC
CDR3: CASSFRGSRADYEQYF

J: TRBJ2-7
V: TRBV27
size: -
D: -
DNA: TGTGCCAGCAGTTTAGACGGAAGAAGGGACGGAGGGTCCTACGAGCAGTACTTC
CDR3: CASSLDGRRDGGSYEQYF

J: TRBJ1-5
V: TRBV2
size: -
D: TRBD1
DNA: TGTGCCAGCAGTAGAGACAGGGGGATATATAGCAATCAGCCCCAGCATTTT
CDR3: CASSRDRGIYSNQPQHF

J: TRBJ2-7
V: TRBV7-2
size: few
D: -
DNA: TGTGCCAGCAGCTCCGGGACACTGTACGAGCAGTACTTC
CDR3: CASSSGTLYEQYF

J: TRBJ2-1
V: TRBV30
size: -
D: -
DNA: TGTGCCTGGAGTGTAGCCGGGACAATGTACAATGAGCAGTTCTTC
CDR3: CAWSVAGTMYNEQFF

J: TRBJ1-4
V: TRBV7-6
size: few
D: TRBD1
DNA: TGTGCCAGCGGCCGACAGGGACAGATGAATGAAAAACTGTTTTTT
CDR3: CASGRQGQMNEKLFF

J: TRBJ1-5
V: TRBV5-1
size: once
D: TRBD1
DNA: TGCGCCAGCAGCTCCCGACAGGGAGGCCAGCCCCAGCATTTT
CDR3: CASSSRQGGQPQHF

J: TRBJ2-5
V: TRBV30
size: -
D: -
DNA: TGTGCCTGGAGGGACATACGGACAGCTCAAGAGACCCAGTACTTC
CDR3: CAWRDIRTAQETQYF

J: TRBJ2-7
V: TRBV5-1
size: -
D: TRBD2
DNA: TGCGCCAGCAGCCTAGGACTAGCCGGGGACGAGCAGTACTTC
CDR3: CASSLGLAGDEQYF

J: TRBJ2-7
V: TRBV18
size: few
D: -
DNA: TGTGCCAGCTCACCCGCAGGGGTTGGGCGCGAGCAGTACTTC
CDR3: CASSPAGVGREQYF

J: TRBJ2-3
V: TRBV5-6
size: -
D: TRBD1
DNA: TGTGCCAGCAGCTGGACAGGGTATCATCAAGATACGCAGTATTTT
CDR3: CASSWTGYHQDTQYF

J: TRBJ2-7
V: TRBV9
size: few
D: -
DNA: TGTGCCAGCGGAGGGGGGGGGAGCTCCTACGAGCAGTACTTC
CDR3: CASGGGGSSYEQYF

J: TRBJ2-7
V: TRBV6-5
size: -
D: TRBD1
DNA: TGTGCCAGCAGTTACTCGAGGACAGGTAGTACCTACGAGCAGTACTTC
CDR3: CASSYSRTGSTYEQYF

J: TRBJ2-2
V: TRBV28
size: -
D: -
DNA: TGTGCCAGCAGTGGCGCGGGATACACCGGGGAGCTGTTTTTT
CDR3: CASSGAGYTGELFF

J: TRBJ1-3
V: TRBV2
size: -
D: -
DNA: TGTGCCAGCAGTGACGCGGCAGTGGAAAACACCATATATTTT
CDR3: CASSDAAVENTIYF

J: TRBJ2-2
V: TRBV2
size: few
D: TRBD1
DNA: TGTGCCAGCGGAAGACAGGGGAACACCGGGGAGCTGTTTTTT
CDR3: CASGRQGNTGELFF

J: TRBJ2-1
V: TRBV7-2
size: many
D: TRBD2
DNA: TGTGCCAGCAGCGCCGGACTAGTCGTCGATGAGCAGTTCTTC
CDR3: CASSAGLVVDEQFF

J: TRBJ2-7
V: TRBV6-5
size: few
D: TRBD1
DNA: TGTGCCAGCAGTCCCGGGACAGATGACTACGAGCAGTACTTC
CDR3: CASSPGTDDYEQYF

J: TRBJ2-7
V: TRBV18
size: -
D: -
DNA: TGTGCCAGCTCACCAGATGGACAGTGGCAGCAGTACTTC
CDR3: CASSPDGQWQQYF

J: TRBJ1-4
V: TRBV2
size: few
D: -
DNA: TGTGCCAGCAGTGAATATGAATGGGACGGGGGAAAACTGTTTTTT
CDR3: CASSEYEWDGGKLFF

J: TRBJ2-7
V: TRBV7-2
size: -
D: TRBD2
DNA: TGTGCCAGCAGCTTAATCGCGGGAGCCTACGAGCAGTACTTC
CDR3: CASSLIAGAYEQYF

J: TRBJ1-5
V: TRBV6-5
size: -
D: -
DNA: TGTGCCAGCAGTTACCGGTACGGACTCAATCAGCCCCAGCATTTT
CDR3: CASSYRYGLNQPQHF

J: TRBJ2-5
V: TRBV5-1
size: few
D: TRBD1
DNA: TGCGCCAGCAGCGTGACAGGGGGGAGAGAGACCCAGTACTTC
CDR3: CASSVTGGRETQYF

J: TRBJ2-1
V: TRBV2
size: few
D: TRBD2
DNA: TGTGCCAGCAGTCTAGCGGGAACGGATGAGCAGTTCTTC
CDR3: CASSLAGTDEQFF

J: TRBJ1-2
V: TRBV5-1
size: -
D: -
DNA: TGCGCCAGCAGCTCGGAGGACCAAGGAGGCTACACCTTC
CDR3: CASSSEDQGGYTF

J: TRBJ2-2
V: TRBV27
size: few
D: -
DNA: TGTGCCAGCAGTTCGGTCCTTTACACCGGGGAGCTGTTTTTT
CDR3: CASSSVLYTGELFF

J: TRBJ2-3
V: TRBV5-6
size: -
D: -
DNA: TGTGCCAGCAGCGTGGCTAGCTCGGCAGATACGCAGTATTTT
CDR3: CASSVASSADTQYF

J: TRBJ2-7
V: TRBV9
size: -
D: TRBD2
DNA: TGTGCCAGCAGCGTCGAACCTAGCGGCTACGAGCAGTACTTC
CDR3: CASSVEPSGYEQYF

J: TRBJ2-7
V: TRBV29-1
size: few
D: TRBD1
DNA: TGCAGCGTGGGCCTGGGACAGGGCGAGCAGTACTTC
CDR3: CSVGLGQGEQYF

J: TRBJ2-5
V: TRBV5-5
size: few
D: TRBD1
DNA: TGTGCCAGCACCCGTGGGGGGACAGGGTACCAAGAGACCCAGTACTTC
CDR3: CASTRGGTGYQETQYF

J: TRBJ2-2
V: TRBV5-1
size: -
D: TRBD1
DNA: TGCGCCAGCAGCTCACTAGGGGGCACGGACACCGGGGAGCTGTTTTTT
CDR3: CASSSLGGTDTGELFF

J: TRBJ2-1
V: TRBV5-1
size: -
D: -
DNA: TGCGCCAGCAGCTTCGACATGGGACAAAGCTCCTACAATGAGCAGTTCTTC
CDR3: CASSFDMGQSSYNEQFF

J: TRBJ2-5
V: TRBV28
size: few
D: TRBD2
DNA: TGTGCCAGCAGTTTGCGGCGGGGGGCCGCCCAAGAGACCCAGTACTTC
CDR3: CASSLRRGAAQETQYF